This T cell receptor beta chain derives from a study of T cells in localized non-small cell lung cancer. Study-level findings and limits: Analysis by sequencing included only one tumor region, so heterogeneity remains possible. Uninvolved adjacent lung had more T cell clonality than any other tissue, topping tumor. Across samples, adjacent lung featured a median roughly 60 of the top 100 tumor clones.

The assay was immunoSEQ multiplex PCR, and TCRdb's table has in-frame clones only and misses some. Of about 40,000 clones listed, around 88% are singletons. The germline V gene encodes CDR1 MNHEY and CDR2 SMNVEV (reference sequence). The CDR3 spans 13 residues. V was cut by 7 bases and J by 8 bases, with 15 bases left in between. Comments on this clone: Its matching antigen is unknown.

J is TRBJ2-1 and V is TRBV27; D possibly matches TRBD1 or TRBD2 (6 bases each). This receptor was taken from a man aged 35 to 69 with stage I lung adenocarcinoma. The input for sequencing was peripheral blood, taken before any cancer treatment. CDR3 residues: CASTTAGGDEQFF. The CDR3 nucleotides are TGTGCCAGCACCACCGCCGGGGGCGATGAGCAGTTCTTC.